This TCR beta chain was retrieved from a study of technical replicates of blood from four donors. There are a few counts of this clone. CDR3 length equals 15 residues. Germline CDR1 MGHRA, CDR2 YSYEKL. V shed 0 bases and J shed 2 bases, with 10 bases lying between them. Clones were sequenced by immunoSEQ multiplex PCR, and TCRdb holds only the in-frame ones, with some missing. The data show around 79,000 clones, about nine tenths seen once. The sequencing sample was made of T cells isolated from PBMCs. The chain couples TRBV4-1 to TRBJ1-1; D not resolved. The clonotype comes from a human donor in good health. Some clones in this sample may be carry-over from other donors' samples. This chain's CDR3 is CASSQDPLANTEAFF. The DNA for the CDR3 is TGCGCCAGCAGCCAAGATCCTCTGGCTAACACTGAAGCTTTCTTT.